This T cell receptor beta chain was found in a study of molecular identifiers for immune sequencing clone quantification. This clonotype was counted between two and nine times. TCRdb redid the calling of the PCR reads with MiXCR, one entry per CDR3 protein. The sample carries about 640,000 distinct CDR3 sequences, 20% recorded once. Material for sequencing was naive CD8+ T cells from blood, with Jurkat cell RNA spiked in. Subset given: FACS-sorted CD8+CD4-CCR7+CD45RA+ naive T cells. The TCR was taken from a human donor in good health. Some libraries in this study had Jurkat cell RNA spiked in.

CDR3 sequence: CASSTGGLYEQYF. For the CDR3, the DNA is TGTGCCAGCTCGACAGGGGGTTTATACGAGCAGTACTTC. The rearrangement uses TRBV6-2 or TRBV6-3 and TRBJ2-7; 9 nucleotides match TRBD1. With 8 bases clipped from V and 4 bases from J, the junction kept 6 bases outside the gene matches. This CDR3 comprises 13 residues. Germline V gene lookup returns CDR1 MNHEY and CDR2 SVGEGT.